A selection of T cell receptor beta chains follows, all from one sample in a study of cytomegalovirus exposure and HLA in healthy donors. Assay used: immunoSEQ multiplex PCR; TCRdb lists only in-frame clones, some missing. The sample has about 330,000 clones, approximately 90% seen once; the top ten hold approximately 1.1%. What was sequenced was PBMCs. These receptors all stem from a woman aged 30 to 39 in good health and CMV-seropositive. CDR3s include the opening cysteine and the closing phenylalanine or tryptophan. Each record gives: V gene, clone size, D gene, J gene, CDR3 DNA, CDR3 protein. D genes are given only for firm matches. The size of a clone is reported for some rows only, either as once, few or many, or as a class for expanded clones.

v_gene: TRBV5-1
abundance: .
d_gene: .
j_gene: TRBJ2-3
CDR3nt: TGCGCCAGCAGCTTGGGGGCGGGAAGCACAGATACGCAGTATTTT
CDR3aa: CASSLGAGSTDTQYF

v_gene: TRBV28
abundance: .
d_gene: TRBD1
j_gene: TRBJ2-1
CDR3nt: TGTGCCAGCAGTTCAGACAGGGTTCCGTTCTTC
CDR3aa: CASSSDRVPFF

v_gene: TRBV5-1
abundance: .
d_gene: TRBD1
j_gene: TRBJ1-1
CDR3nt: TGCGCCAGCAGCTTCACAGGGGGGAACACTGAAGCTTTCTTT
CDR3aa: CASSFTGGNTEAFF

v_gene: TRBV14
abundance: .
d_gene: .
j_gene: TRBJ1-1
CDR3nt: TGTGCCAGCAGCCAAGTTTGGGGGACTGAAGCTTTCTTT
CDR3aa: CASSQVWGTEAFF

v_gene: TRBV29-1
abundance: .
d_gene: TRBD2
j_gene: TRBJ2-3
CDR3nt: TGCAGCGGGGAGATCGTAGGTGAACTAGCGGGAGTGCCAGATACGCAGTATTTT
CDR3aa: CSGEIVGELAGVPDTQYF

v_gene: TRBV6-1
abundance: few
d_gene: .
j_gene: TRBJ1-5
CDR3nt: TGTGCCAGCGAAGGGCAGAGCAGCAATCAGCCCCAGCATTTT
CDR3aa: CASEGQSSNQPQHF

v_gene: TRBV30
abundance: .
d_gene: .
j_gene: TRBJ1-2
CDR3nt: TGTGCCTGGAGTCCCTCTCTAGGCGGCTACACCTTC
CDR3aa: CAWSPSLGGYTF

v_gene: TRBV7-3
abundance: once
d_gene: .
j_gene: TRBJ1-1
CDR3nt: TGTGCCAGCAGCACGGGAGGTCAGACAGTTGAAGCTTTCTTT
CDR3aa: CASSTGGQTVEAFF

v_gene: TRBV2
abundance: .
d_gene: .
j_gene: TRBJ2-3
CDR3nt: TGTGCCACGGTGGAAAGCACAGATACGCAGTATTTT
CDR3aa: CATVESTDTQYF

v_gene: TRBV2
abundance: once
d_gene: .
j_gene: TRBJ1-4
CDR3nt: TGTGCCAGCAAGGTCATAGAAAATGAAAAACTGTTTTTT
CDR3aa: CASKVIENEKLFF

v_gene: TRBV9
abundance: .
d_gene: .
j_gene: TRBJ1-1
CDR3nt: TGTGCCAGCAGCGTGTCGGGTTCCGTGGACACTGAAGCTTTCTTT
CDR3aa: CASSVSGSVDTEAFF

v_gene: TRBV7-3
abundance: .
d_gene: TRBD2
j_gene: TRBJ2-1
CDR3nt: TGTGCCAGCAGCTCCCAACGGGAGGGCGATGAGCAGTTCTTC
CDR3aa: CASSSQREGDEQFF

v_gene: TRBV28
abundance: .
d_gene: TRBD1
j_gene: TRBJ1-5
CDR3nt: TGTGCCACCCTATCCAGGGGGAATCAGCCCCAGCATTTT
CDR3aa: CATLSRGNQPQHF

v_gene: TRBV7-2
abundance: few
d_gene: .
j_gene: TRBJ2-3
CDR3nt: TGTGCCAGCAGCCTGGGGGCCCGTGGGGCAGATACGCAGTATTTT
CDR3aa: CASSLGARGADTQYF

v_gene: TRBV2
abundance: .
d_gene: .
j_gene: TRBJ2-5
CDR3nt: TGTGCCAGCAGTGATATAGGCACAGAGACCCAGTACTTC
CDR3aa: CASSDIGTETQYF

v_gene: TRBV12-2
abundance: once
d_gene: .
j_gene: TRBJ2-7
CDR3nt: TGTGCAAGTCGATCGGGACTACCCTCCTCCTACGAGCAGTACTTC
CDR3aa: CASRSGLPSSYEQYF

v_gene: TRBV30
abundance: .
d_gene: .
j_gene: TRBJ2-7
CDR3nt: TGTGCCTGGGGTGTACTAGAGAGCTCCTACGAGCAGTACTTC
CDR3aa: CAWGVLESSYEQYF

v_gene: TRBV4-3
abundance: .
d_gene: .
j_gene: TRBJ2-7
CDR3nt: TGCGCCAGAGGGGATCGACTCTCCTACGAGCAGTACTTC
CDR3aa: CARGDRLSYEQYF

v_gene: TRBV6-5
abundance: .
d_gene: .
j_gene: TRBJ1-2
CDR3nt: TGTGCCAGCACCTTTAGGGGGTCCTATGGCTACACCTTC
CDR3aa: CASTFRGSYGYTF

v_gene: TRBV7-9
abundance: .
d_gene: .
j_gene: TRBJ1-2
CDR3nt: TGTGCCAGCAGGATTTTGGGCAGGGGACTTAACTATGGCTACACCTTC
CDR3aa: CASRILGRGLNYGYTF

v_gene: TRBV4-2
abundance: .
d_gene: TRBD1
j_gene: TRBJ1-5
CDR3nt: TGTGCCAGCAGCCAAACGACAGGGGATAATCAGCCCCAGCATTTT
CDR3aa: CASSQTTGDNQPQHF

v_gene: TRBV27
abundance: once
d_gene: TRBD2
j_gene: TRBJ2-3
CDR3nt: TGTGCCAGCAGTTCGGGACTAGCGGGAGTAGGGTATTTT
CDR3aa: CASSSGLAGVGYF

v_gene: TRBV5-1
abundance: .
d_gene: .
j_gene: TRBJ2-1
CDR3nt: TGCGCCAGCAGCTTGGAGGCGGAATACAATGAGCAGTTCTTC
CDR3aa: CASSLEAEYNEQFF

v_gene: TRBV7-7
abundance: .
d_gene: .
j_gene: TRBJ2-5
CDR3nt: TGTGCCAGCAGCTTATTCGGACAGAAAGAGACCCAGTACTTC
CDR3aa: CASSLFGQKETQYF

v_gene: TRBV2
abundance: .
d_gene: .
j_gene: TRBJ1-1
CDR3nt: TGTGCCAGCATCTTGGGGCAGAGAGGGACAATGAACACTGAAGCTTTCTTT
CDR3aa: CASILGQRGTMNTEAFF

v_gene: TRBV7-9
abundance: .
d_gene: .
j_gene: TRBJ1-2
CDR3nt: TGTGCCGTACCCGGCGGGATTTATCATGGCTACACCTTC
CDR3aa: CAVPGGIYHGYTF

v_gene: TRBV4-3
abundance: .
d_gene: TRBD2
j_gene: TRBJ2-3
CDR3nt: TGCGCCAGCAGCCAAGATAGAACTAGCGGGATCTCGCAGGATACGCAGTATTTT
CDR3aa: CASSQDRTSGISQDTQYF

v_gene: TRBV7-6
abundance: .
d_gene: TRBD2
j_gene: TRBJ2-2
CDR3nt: TGTGCCAGCAGCTTTAGCGGGGCACGCACCGGGGAGCTGTTTTTT
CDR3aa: CASSFSGARTGELFF

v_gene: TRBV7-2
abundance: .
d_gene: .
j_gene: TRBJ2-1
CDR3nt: TGTGCCAGCAGCCCAGGAGGGGGAGGAGTCAATGAGCAGTTCTTC
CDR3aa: CASSPGGGGVNEQFF

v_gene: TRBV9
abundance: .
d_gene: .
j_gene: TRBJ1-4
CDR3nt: TGTGCCAGCAGCGTAGCGGGGGGTAGAGCGGAAAAACTGTTTTTT
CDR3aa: CASSVAGGRAEKLFF

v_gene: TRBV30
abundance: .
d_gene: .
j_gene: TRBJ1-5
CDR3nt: TGTGCCTGGAGTGCCGACAGCAATCAGCCCCAGCATTTT
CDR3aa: CAWSADSNQPQHF

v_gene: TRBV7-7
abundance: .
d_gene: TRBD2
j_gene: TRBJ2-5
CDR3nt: TGTGCCAGCAGCTCTAGCCCCGGGGGGGGTGAGACCCAGTACTTC
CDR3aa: CASSSSPGGGETQYF